Given below is one T cell receptor beta chain in context. The sample comes from a study of T-cell reconstitution after alpha-beta-depleted transplantation in children. Preparation of the TCRbeta library involved a method that used unique molecular identifiers. MiXCR, applied by TCRdb to the PCR reads, yields one record per CDR3 protein. Of a few hundred thousand distinct CDR3 sequences listed, about a tenth were seen once; the top ten hold around 2.4%. Trimming pared 6 bases from V and 2 bases from J, leaving 13 bases between. CDR1 is MNHNS, CDR2 SASEGT, per germline. The CDR3 consists of 14 residues.

Source: PBMCs from the stem cell graft donor, taken from the stem cell graft. The chain employs TRBV6-1 and TRBJ2-5; the D gene is possibly TRBD1 (6 bases). The clonotype was recovered from a human donor who donated a stem cell graft to a child with acute lymphoblastic leukemia. Here the CDR3 DNA reads TGTGCCAGCAGGAAAGTAGACAGGCAAGAGACCCAGTACTTC. It codes for CASRKVDRQETQYF.